The sequence of this T cell receptor (beta chain) was determined in a study of T cell responses to AZD1222 COVID-19 vaccine. Study overall: Pooled in the analysis were second doses at about 4 or about 12 weeks. Broader study findings: It was only a handful of AZD1222 recipients who were seropositive at baseline. In the spike-specific TCR repertoire, nearly half reportedly target unmutated variant regions.

Generated by immunoSEQ multiplex PCR, the TCRdb table keeps only in-frame clones and is missing some. This table has around 99,000 clones, 87% appearing once. Concerning this clone itself: Its specificity is not known.

The length of the CDR3 is 12 residues. Trimming took 2 bases from V and 5 from J, leaving 9 bases between them. Germline CDR1 is GTSNPN and CDR2 is SVGIG (reference sequence). The TCR sequence derives from an adult in good health. J is TRBJ1-2 and V is TRBV30; D gene uncertain. Material: peripheral blood, obtained on day 0 of AZD1222 vaccination. CDR3 amino acids: CAWSTNGYGYTF. The CDR3 bases are TGTGCCTGGAGTACCAATGGTTATGGCTACACCTTC.